The clone carrying this TCR beta chain was counted between two and nine times. Its antigen is still unknown. The sample comes from a study of Ad26.COV2.S vaccination and SARS-CoV-2 variants. In the study overall: Intramuscular Ad26.COV2.S doses were given once or twice, 56 days apart.

Data came from immunoSEQ multiplex PCR; TCRdb stores just in-frame clones and leaves some out. The sample lists approximately 400,000 clones; approximately 85% were seen once. Treatment indicated: about 20 received Ad26.COV2.S at low or high dose, single or two shots; about five received placebo; per-sample allocation not given. Repertoires come from day 63 after the first vaccine or placebo injection. Study conclusions and caveats: People given the vaccine had a wider spike-specific TCR breadth than placebo recipients did.

This CDR3 has 15 amino acids. Trimming removed 1 base at V and 7 bases at J, with 11 bases between. Per germline, CDR1 LNHDA and CDR2 SQIVND (reference sequence). The source of this sequence is a person between 18 and 65 years old who received the Ad26.COV2.S COVID-19 vaccine or a placebo. The chain combines TRBV19 with TRBJ1-6; D gene ambiguous. Sequenced material: peripheral blood, taken in a trial of Ad26.COV2.S vaccine versus placebo. For the CDR3, the DNA is TGTGCCAGTAGTATAGTCACGGGTTGGAATTCACCCCTCCACTTT. It yields the protein CASSIVTGWNSPLHF.